One and the same sample provided the 24 T cell receptor beta chains below, sequenced in a study of naive and memory T cell subsets. An equimolar mix of two oligonucleotides served as the beta constant-region primer for TRBC1 and TRBC2. Four rounds of PCR amplified the ligated cDNA using nested alpha and beta constant-region primers plus SP2. TCRdb re-called the UMI-ligation and nested PCR reads with MiXCR, one entry per CDR3 protein. Counted here are more than 120,000 distinct CDR3 sequences, approximately 20% occurring once; the ten biggest clones make up 0.6% to 0.8%. These TCRs are of unknown antigen specificity. Broader study findings: A few larger clonotypes appeared in naive repertoires, especially CD8, possibly memory cells re-expressing CD45RA.

Sequencing input: naive CD8+ T cells from blood. Source of these receptors: a human donor in good health.

This clonotype was found many times. CDR3 bases: TGTGCCAGCAGTTTAATAGGGGGCGGTCAGCCCCAGCATTTT. Encoded protein: CASSLIGGGQPQHF. V and J are TRBV27 and TRBJ1-5; 7 positions match TRBD1. The CDR3 is 14 amino acids. CDR1 MNHEY and CDR2 SMNVEV come from the germline V gene (reference sequence). The J segment lost 6 bases and the V segment lost 2 bases, leaving 4 bases of the junction unmatched.

This clonotype has a count of ten or more. The V and J genes are TRBV5-6 and TRBJ2-7, with 8 bases that match TRBD1. This CDR3 is 16 amino acids long. With V trimmed by 3 bases and J by 3 bases, 11 bases remained unmatched. CDR1 is SGHDT, CDR2 YYEEEE, per germline. CDR3: CASSSLKTGVFYEQYF. DNA for the CDR3: TGTGCCAGCAGCTCCCTGAAGACAGGGGTTTTCTACGAGCAGTACTTC.

This rearrangement joins TRBV10-3 to TRBJ2-6, with a possible D match to TRBD1 (6 bases). The CDR3 has 18 amino acids. The V gene lost 5 bases and the J gene lost 0 bases, with 17 bases spanning the gap. CDR1 is ENHRY and CDR2 is SYGVKD in the germline V gene. CDR3 coding DNA: TGTGCCATCAGTTTAACAGGGACACAAACCTCTGGGGCCAACGTCCTGACTTTC. It is translated as CAISLTGTQTSGANVLTF.

This chain joins TRBV10-3 and TRBJ2-7; 13 bases align to TRBD2. V was clipped by 10 bases and J by 2 bases; unmatched bases: 2. Germline V gene sequence: CDR1 ENHRY, CDR2 SYGVKD. This CDR3 has 13 amino acids. In nucleotides, the CDR3 is TGTGCCACCGGGACTAGCGGGGCCTACGAGCAGTACTTC. Its protein is CATGTSGAYEQYF.

In its sample, this clonotype was seen a few times. The V gene is TRBV7-9, the J gene TRBJ2-3, with D possibly being TRBD1 (8 bases). Between the trimmed V and J ends, which lost 5 bases and 2 bases, there was a span of 14 bases. Per germline, CDR1 SEHNR and CDR2 FQNEAQ (reference sequence). CDR3 length equals 15 residues. This CDR3 is CASSLQGGFTDTQYF. Here the CDR3 DNA reads TGTGCCAGCAGCCTACAGGGGGGGTTCACAGATACGCAGTATTTT.

V gene TRBV19 combines with J gene TRBJ1-1; a weak D match, TRBD1 (6 bases). V lost 0 bases to trimming and J lost 9 bases, with 14 bases between them. CDR3 length equals 14 residues. Germline V gene data show CDR1 as LNHDA and CDR2 as SQIVND (reference sequence). CDR3 nucleotides: TGTGCCAGTAGTATAGATCTTGAGGACAGAAAAGCTTTCTTT. This codes for CASSIDLEDRKAFF.

The rearrangement uses TRBV20-1 and TRBJ2-7; D may match TRBD1 or TRBD2 (5 bases each). This CDR3 contains 15 residues. V lost 0 bases to trimming and J lost 2 bases, with 14 bases between them. CDR1 is DFQATT, CDR2 SNEGSKA, per germline (reference sequence). The CDR3 nucleotides are TGCAGTGCTAGAGATCTCGAGGGACCAACCTACGAGCAGTACTTC. Its protein product is CSARDLEGPTYEQYF.

This clonotype was counted between two and nine times. The V gene is TRBV4-1, the J gene TRBJ2-3, with 9 bases fitting TRBD2. The junction had 6 bases not matched to a gene; V was cut back by 4 bases and J by 4 bases. The CDR3 is 15 amino acids. Germline assignment: CDR1 MGHRA and CDR2 YSYEKL. The DNA of the CDR3 is TGCGCCAGCAGCCCGCCAGGACTAGCGTCAGATACGCAGTATTTT. Translating gives CASSPPGLASDTQYF.

This clonotype has more than one count but fewer than ten. The chain employs TRBV5-1 and TRBJ2-7; 9 nucleotides align to TRBD1. Trimming at V came to 2 bases and at J to 3 bases, leaving 6 bases not matched to a gene. The germline gives CDR1 SGHRS, CDR2 YFSETQ. The CDR3 spans 15 residues. This CDR3 reads CASSLHPTGGYEQYF. For the CDR3, the DNA is TGCGCCAGCAGCTTACATCCGACAGGGGGCTACGAGCAGTACTTC. The full variable domain, rest sourced from reference TRBV5-1 and TRBJ2-7, is KAGVTQTPRYLIKTRGQQVTLSCSPISGHRSVSWYQQTPGQGLQFLFEYFSETQRNKGNFPGRFSGRQFSNSRSEMNVSTLELGDSALYLCASSLHPTGGYEQYFGPGTRLTVT.

This chain connects TRBV10-3 to TRBJ2-7; D uncertain. V lost 4 bases, J lost 3 bases, and 13 bases lay in between. The V gene's germline CDR1 is ENHRY and CDR2 SYGVKD. CDR3 size: 14 residues. In DNA form, the CDR3 reads TGTGCCATCAGTGTGGATGTCCATTTCTACGAGCAGTACTTC. Translation gives CAISVDVHFYEQYF.

This clonotype came up a few times. This sequence joins TRBV6-5 and TRBJ1-1, with a possible D match to TRBD1 (6 bases). Germline assignment: CDR1 MNHEY and CDR2 SVGAGI. The CDR3 contains 14 residues. V gave up 5 bases and J gave up 5 bases, with 15 bases separating them. This chain's CDR3 is CASSPPGGLTEAFF. The CDR3 nucleotides read TGTGCCAGCAGTCCCCCCGGGGGGCTAACTGAAGCTTTCTTT.

This clonotype has only a few counts. The rearrangement joins TRBV5-1 to TRBJ2-5; 12 nucleotides line up with TRBD2. CDR1 SGHRS and CDR2 YFSETQ come from the germline V gene. The CDR3 is made up of 18 amino acids. With 4 bases clipped from V and 2 bases from J, the junction kept 12 bases outside the gene matches. In DNA form, the CDR3 reads TGCGCCAGCAGCCCCGGGCCCGGGACTAGCGGGTTTCAAGAGACCCAGTACTTC. Its protein is CASSPGPGTSGFQETQYF.

In this sample, this clonotype turned up a few times. The chain combines TRBV13 with TRBJ2-2; D possibly corresponds to TRBD1 (5 bases). CDR1 is PRHDT, CDR2 FYEKMQ, per germline (reference sequence). The CDR3 contains 14 residues. V shed 5 bases and J shed 4 bases, with 11 bases lying between them. DNA of the CDR3: TGTGCCAGCAGCGTCAGGGTGAGCACCGGGGAGCTGTTTTTT. Encoded protein: CASSVRVSTGELFF.

Only a few counts were recorded for this clonotype. The chain recombines TRBV12-5 with TRBJ1-1; 11 bases line up with TRBD1. This CDR3 is built from 16 residues. J lost 3 bases, V lost 2 bases, and 5 bases had no gene match. The germline gives CDR1 LGHNT, CDR2 FRNRAP. CDR3 region: CASGLFLGQGDTEAFF. In DNA, the CDR3 is TGTGCTAGTGGTTTGTTTTTGGGACAGGGGGACACTGAAGCTTTCTTT.

V and J are TRBV9 and TRBJ2-1, with D tentatively TRBD2 (6 bases). CDR1 SGDLS and CDR2 YYNGEE come from the germline V gene. CDR3 length: 15 amino acids. Trimming cost V 3 bases and J 5 bases, with 15 bases left between them. CDR3 coding DNA: TGTGCCAGCAGCGCTCCGGGACTTAATAACAATGAGCAGTTCTTC. Its protein product is CASSAPGLNNNEQFF.

The genes are TRBV6-2 or TRBV6-3 and TRBJ1-2, with 7 bases identical to TRBD1. Germline lookup yields CDR1 MNHEY and CDR2 SVGEGT. This CDR3 has 13 amino acids. V was clipped by 6 bases and J by 3 bases; unmatched bases: 4. In nucleotides, the CDR3 is TGTGCCAGCAGAGACAGGGACGACTATGGCTACACCTTC. Its translation: CASRDRDDYGYTF.

This clonotype was detected only a few times. This chain joins TRBV27 and TRBJ1-2; unclear D gene. This CDR3 region has 15 residues. Trimming removed 4 bases from V and 4 bases from J, with 16 bases in between. Germline loops: CDR1 MNHEY, CDR2 SMNVEV (reference sequence). The CDR3 sequence is CASSSRLRPGYGYTF. The DNA of the CDR3 is TGTGCCAGCAGTTCCCGATTGCGCCCTGGCTATGGCTACACCTTC.

The chain joins TRBV6-5 to TRBJ2-3; D unclear. The CDR3 extends over 15 amino acids. V lost 0 bases and J lost 4, with 11 bases in between. Germline CDR1 is MNHEY and CDR2 is SVGAGI. The chain's CDR3 is CASSYSRSGSDTQYF. In DNA form, the CDR3 reads TGTGCCAGCAGTTACTCGAGAAGTGGATCAGATACGCAGTATTTT.

The table lists this clonotype with a few counts. The V and J genes are TRBV18 and TRBJ2-7, with 8 bases lining up with TRBD1. The CDR3 sequence is 16 residues long. V lost 3 bases, J lost 1 base, and 8 bases stayed unmatched. Germline CDR1 is KGHSH and CDR2 is LQKENI. This CDR3 is CASSPDWDRRSYEQYF. DNA of the CDR3: TGTGCCAGCTCACCGGACTGGGACAGGCGATCCTACGAGCAGTACTTC. The entire variable domain, with the rest obtained from reference TRBV18 and TRBJ2-7, is as follows: NAGVMQNPRHLVRRRGQEARLRCSPMKGHSHVYWYRQLPEEGLKFMVYLQKENIIDESGMPKERFSAEFPKEGPSILRIQQVVRGDSAAYFCASSPDWDRRSYEQYFGPGTRLTVT.

This clonotype showed up just a few times. CDR3 coding DNA: TGCAGCGTTGAAGAAAGGAGCATCCAACACAATGAGCAGTTCTTC. Its translation is CSVEERSIQHNEQFF. This rearrangement joins TRBV29-1 to TRBJ2-1; D is unresolved. Looked up from germline, CDR1 is SQVTM and CDR2 is ANQGSEA. This CDR3 has 15 residues. The germline V and J ends were trimmed by 0 bases and 5 bases, with 14 bases remaining between them.

The chain joins TRBV4-3 to TRBJ2-5, with TRBD1 matching 7 bases. The germline V gene encodes CDR1 LGHNA and CDR2 YSLEER. The CDR3 runs 14 residues. V shed 1 base, J shed 5 bases, and the junction held 4 bases outside the gene matches. DNA of the CDR3: TGCGCCAGCAGCCAAGGACAGGGCACGGAGACCCAGTACTTC. Its translation is CASSQGQGTETQYF.

This clonotype has just a few counts. The chain links TRBV27 to TRBJ1-5, with no clear D. The CDR3 length is 16 residues. Trimming took 2 bases from V and 0 from J, leaving 11 bases between them. From germline, CDR1 is MNHEY and CDR2 SMNVEV (reference sequence). This CDR3 reads CASSLTAEYSNQPQHF. The CDR3 DNA is TGTGCCAGCAGTTTAACTGCCGAATATAGCAATCAGCCCCAGCATTTT.

This clonotype was picked up a small number of times. V and J are TRBV12-3 or TRBV12-4 and TRBJ1-1, with D unresolved. The CDR3 runs 15 residues. Trimming took off 4 bases at V and 0 bases at J, with 12 bases between the two ends. The CDR3 sequence: CASSSDALLNTEAFF. The CDR3 DNA reads as TGTGCCAGCAGTTCGGATGCGTTATTGAACACTGAAGCTTTCTTT.

This clonotype has more than one count but fewer than ten. V usage is TRBV29-1 and J usage is TRBJ2-1, with 7 bases identical to TRBD1. The V segment lost 3 bases and the J segment 5 bases; nucleotides outside the gene matches: 7. Germline CDR1 reads SQVTM; CDR2 reads ANQGSEA. This CDR3 has 14 residues. CDR3 DNA sequence: TGCAGCGTTGACGCACAGGGGTCGAACAATGAGCAGTTCTTC. It translates to CSVDAQGSNNEQFF.